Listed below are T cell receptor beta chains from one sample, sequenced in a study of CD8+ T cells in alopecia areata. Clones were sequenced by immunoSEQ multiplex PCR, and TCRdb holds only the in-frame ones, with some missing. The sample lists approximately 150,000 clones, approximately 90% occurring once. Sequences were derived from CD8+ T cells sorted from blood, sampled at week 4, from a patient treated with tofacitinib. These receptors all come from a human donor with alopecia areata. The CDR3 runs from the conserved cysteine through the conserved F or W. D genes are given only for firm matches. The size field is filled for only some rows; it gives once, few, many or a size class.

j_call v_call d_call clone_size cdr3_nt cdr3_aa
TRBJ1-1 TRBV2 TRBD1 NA TGTGCCAGCAGTGGTCAGGGGGGTCCGAACACTGAAGCTTTCTTT CASSGQGGPNTEAFF
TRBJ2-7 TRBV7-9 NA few TGTGCCAGCAGCTTAGGGACGGGACTGCCTGAGCAGTACTTC CASSLGTGLPEQYF
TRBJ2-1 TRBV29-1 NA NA TGCAGCGTTCTCTTGATTTTAGGTGAGCAGTTCTTC CSVLLILGEQFF
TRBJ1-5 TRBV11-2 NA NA TGTGCCAGCAGCTTACTCAGCGGGCCCACGGGCAATCAGCCCCAGCATTTT CASSLLSGPTGNQPQHF
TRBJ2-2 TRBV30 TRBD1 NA TGTGCCTGGTGGACAGGGGGCACCGGGGAGCTGTTTTTT CAWWTGGTGELFF
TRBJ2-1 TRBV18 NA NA TGTGCCAGCTCACTTCCCGGGACACTTACCTACAATGAGCAGTTCTTC CASSLPGTLTYNEQFF
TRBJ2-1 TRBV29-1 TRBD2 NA TGCAGCGTTGAAAGCTGGCTAGCGGGGGACAATGAGCAGTTCTTC CSVESWLAGDNEQFF
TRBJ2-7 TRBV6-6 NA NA TGTGCCAGCAGTCGAGGGCTCGGGGTCGAGCAGTACTTC CASSRGLGVEQYF
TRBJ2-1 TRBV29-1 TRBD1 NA TGCAGCGTCAAACACCCGTACAATGAGCAGTCCATCTGGTGGGGACAGGGGGCGGATGAGCAGTTCTTC CSVKHPYNEQSIWWGQGADEQFF
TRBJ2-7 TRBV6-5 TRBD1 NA TGTGCCAGCGGACCGGGACAGGGTTATACCGAGCAGTACTTC CASGPGQGYTEQYF
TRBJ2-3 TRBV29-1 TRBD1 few TGCAGCGTCGCCCCGGGGACAGGGTCACCCACAGATACGCAGTATTTT CSVAPGTGSPTDTQYF
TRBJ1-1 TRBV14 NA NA TGTGCCAGCAGCCAAGTCGACCAAGGTACGGCTTTCTTT CASSQVDQGTAFF
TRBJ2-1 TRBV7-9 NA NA TGTGCCAGCCGTGGGGGACCCTCCTACAATGAGCAGTTCTTC CASRGGPSYNEQFF
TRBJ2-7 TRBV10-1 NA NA TGCGCCAGCAGTGATAACAGCTACGAGCAGTACTTC CASSDNSYEQYF
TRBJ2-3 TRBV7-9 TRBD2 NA TGTGCCAGCAGCTTAGCGCTAGCGGGAGTTGAAGATACGCAGTATTTT CASSLALAGVEDTQYF
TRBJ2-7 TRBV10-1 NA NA TGCGCCAGCAGTGACACCCTTTTCGAGCAGTACTTC CASSDTLFEQYF
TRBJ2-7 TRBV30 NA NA TGTGCCTGGAGGGACCTATCAGGGCCTGCTAGCTACGAGCAGTACTTC CAWRDLSGPASYEQYF
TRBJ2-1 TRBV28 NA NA TGTGCCAGCAGTTTACAGGAGATGGTGCGAAATGAGCAGTTCTTC CASSLQEMVRNEQFF
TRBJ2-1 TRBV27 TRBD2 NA TGTGCCAGCAGTTTGGGAGGGAGGAATGAGCAGTTCTTC CASSLGGRNEQFF
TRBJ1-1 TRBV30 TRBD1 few TGTGCCTGGAGTACTACAGGGGGCACTGAAGCTTTCTTT CAWSTTGGTEAFF
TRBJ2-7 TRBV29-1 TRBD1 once TGCAGCGTTGACATAGGACAGGGCGAGCAGTACTTC CSVDIGQGEQYF
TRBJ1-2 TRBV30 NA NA TGTGCATGTTACTGGTCAGGGCCCGATGGCTACACCTTC CACYWSGPDGYTF
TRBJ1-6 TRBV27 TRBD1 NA TGTGCCAGCAGGGGCGGGACAGGGAATTCACCCCTCCACTTT CASRGGTGNSPLHF
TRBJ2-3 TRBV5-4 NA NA TGTGCCAGCAGCTTGGGGGATACGCAGTATTTT CASSLGDTQYF
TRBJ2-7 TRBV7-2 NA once TGTGCCAGCAGCCTTGGGGGGCAGGGGCCCTACGAGCAGTACTTC CASSLGGQGPYEQYF
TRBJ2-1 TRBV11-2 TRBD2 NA TGTGCCAGCAGCTGGGCGGGGGGATCCTACAATGAGCAGTTCTTC CASSWAGGSYNEQFF
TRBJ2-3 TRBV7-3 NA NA TGTGCCAGCAGCGCCATGCGGGGCCGGGGCACAGATACGCAGTATTTT CASSAMRGRGTDTQYF
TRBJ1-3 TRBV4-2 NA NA TGTGCCAGCAGCGGGGAGGGGACAAGGTTAGGAAACACCATATATTTT CASSGEGTRLGNTIYF
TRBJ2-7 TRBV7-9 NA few TGTGCCAGTTCAGGCGTCAGCTCCTACGAGCAGTACTTC CASSGVSSYEQYF
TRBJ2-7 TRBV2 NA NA TGTGCCAGCGGCGGAGCCTACGAGCAGTACTTC CASGGAYEQYF
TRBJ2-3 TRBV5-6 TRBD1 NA TGTGCCAGCAGCTCGTATCCCGGGACAGAGAGCACAGATACGCAGTATTTT CASSSYPGTESTDTQYF
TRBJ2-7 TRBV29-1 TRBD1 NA TGCAGCGTTGAATTCCGGGACAGGGACTACGAGCAGTACTTC CSVEFRDRDYEQYF
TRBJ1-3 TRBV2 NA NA TGTGCCAGCAGTCGCGAACAGGGAGCTGGAAACACCATATATTTT CASSREQGAGNTIYF
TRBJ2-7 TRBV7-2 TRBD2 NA TGTGCCAGCAGCTTAGCGCTGAGAGGGAGGGCGGACGAGCAGTACTTC CASSLALRGRADEQYF
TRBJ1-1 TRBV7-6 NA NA TGTGCCAGCAGCCCATCTTCCGGCGGAAACACTGAAGCTTTCTTT CASSPSSGGNTEAFF
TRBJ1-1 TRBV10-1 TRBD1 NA TGCGCCAGCAGTGAGTGGGGGACAGGAGTGAACACTGAAGCTTTCTTT CASSEWGTGVNTEAFF
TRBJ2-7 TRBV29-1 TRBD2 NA TGCAGCGTTTCAGGCGGGAGCTCCTACGAGCAGTACTTC CSVSGGSSYEQYF
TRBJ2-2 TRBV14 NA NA TGTGCCAGCAGCCAAGACCTGAACACCGGGGAGCTGTTTTTT CASSQDLNTGELFF
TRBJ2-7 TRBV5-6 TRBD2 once TGTGCCAGCAGCTCGACCCGGACTAGCGGTTTTCCCTACGAGCAGTACTTC CASSSTRTSGFPYEQYF
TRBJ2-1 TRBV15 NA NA TGTGCCACCAGCAGAAACTTTGAAGAGCAGTTCTTC CATSRNFEEQFF
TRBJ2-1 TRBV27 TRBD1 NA TGTGCCAGCAGTTTATCGAAAGGGGGCGATGAGCAGTTCTTC CASSLSKGGDEQFF
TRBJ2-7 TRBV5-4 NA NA TGTGCCAGCAGCCGGACCCCCCCCGACGAGCAGTACTTC CASSRTPPDEQYF
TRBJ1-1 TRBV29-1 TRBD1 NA TGCAGCGTTGAAGGGCGACAGGGCTCCACTGAAGCTTTCTTT CSVEGRQGSTEAFF
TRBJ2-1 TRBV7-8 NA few TGTGCCAGCAGCTCATGGGGGGGACAAACCAATGAGCAGTTCTTC CASSSWGGQTNEQFF
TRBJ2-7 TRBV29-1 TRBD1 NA TGCAGCGTAACAGGGGCCCCAGTGGACGAGCAGTACTTC CSVTGAPVDEQYF
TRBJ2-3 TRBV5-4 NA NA TGTGCCAGCAGCCTTTCCGGGTCTGGCCCAGATACGCAGTATTTT CASSLSGSGPDTQYF
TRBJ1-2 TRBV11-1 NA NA TGTGCCAGCAGCTCGGCGGGAGGCTACACCTTC CASSSAGGYTF
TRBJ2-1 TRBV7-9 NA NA TGTGCCAGCGGTCCTCCATTATACAATGAGCAGTTCTTC CASGPPLYNEQFF